The rows below give T cell receptor beta chains drawn from one sample of a study of cytomegalovirus exposure and HLA in healthy donors. Sequenced by immunoSEQ multiplex PCR; TCRdb stores in-frame clones only, minus some. This table has more than 80,000 clones, nearly 80% appearing once. The sequenced sample consisted of PBMCs. These receptors came from a woman between 40 and 50 years old in good health and CMV-seropositive. Both conserved end residues are part of each CDR3. A D gene is named only where the DNA matches it firmly. Clone sizes are given selectively: once, few, many, or a class where the clone is expanded.

abundance	j_gene	v_gene	d_gene	len	CDR3nt	CDR3aa
-	TRBJ2-5	TRBV15	-	13	TGTGCCACCAGCAGAGCGTACCAAGAGACCCAGTACTTC	CATSRAYQETQYF
-	TRBJ2-5	TRBV5-1	-	13	TGCGCCAGCAGCACGGAGGTTCCAGAGACCCAGTACTTC	CASSTEVPETQYF
-	TRBJ1-4	TRBV28	TRBD1	14	TGTGCCAGCAGCGGGGCAGGGGGCAGAGAAAAACTGTTTTTT	CASSGAGGREKLFF
-	TRBJ2-1	TRBV13	-	14	TGTGCCAGCAGGAGAGGGGGGGCAGAGAATGAGCAGTTCTTC	CASRRGGAENEQFF
-	TRBJ2-7	TRBV12-5	-	13	TGTGCTAGTGGTTTGGTCGGTAGCGACGAGCAGTACTTC	CASGLVGSDEQYF
-	TRBJ2-5	TRBV2	TRBD1	14	TGTGCCAGCGGACGGGACAGGCAACAAGAGACCCAGTACTTC	CASGRDRQQETQYF
-	TRBJ2-1	TRBV7-2	-	13	TGTGCCAGCAGTTCCCGGACTCTCAATGAGCAGTTCTTC	CASSSRTLNEQFF
-	TRBJ1-2	TRBV28	-	18	TGTGCCAGCAGTTTATATCAGGGACTAAGGGGTGAAAACTATGGCTACACCTTC	CASSLYQGLRGENYGYTF
-	TRBJ2-1	TRBV5-1	TRBD2	14	TGCGCCAGCAGTTCCGGGACTAGCGCCAATGAGCAGTTCTTC	CASSSGTSANEQFF
once	TRBJ1-1	TRBV20-1	-	10	TGCAGTGCTAGAGTTAGTGAAGCTTTCTTT	CSARVSEAFF
-	TRBJ2-7	TRBV23-1	TRBD1	13	TGCGCCAGCAGAAACACAGGGGGCTACGAGCAGTACTTC	CASRNTGGYEQYF
-	TRBJ2-3	TRBV7-8	-	13	TGTGCCAGCAGCTTGTCGTTCACAGATACGCAGTATTTT	CASSLSFTDTQYF
-	TRBJ2-5	TRBV2	-	15	TGTGCCAGCAGTGACCGGACTTCTTATATAGAGACCCAGTACTTC	CASSDRTSYIETQYF
-	TRBJ2-1	TRBV6-5	TRBD1	13	TGTGCCAGCAGCCGAGGGACAGGCAATGAGCAGTTCTTC	CASSRGTGNEQFF
-	TRBJ2-5	TRBV11-2	TRBD2	17	TGTGCCAGCCTCCGCGGCCCTGCGGGAGGCTTCCAAGAGACCCAGTACTTC	CASLRGPAGGFQETQYF
-	TRBJ1-1	TRBV5-8	TRBD1	14	TGTACCAGCAGCTTTGGACAGGGAAACACTGAAGCTTTCTTT	CTSSFGQGNTEAFF
-	TRBJ1-1	TRBV7-8	-	14	TGTGCCAGCAGCTTAGCGGACAGAAGCACTGAAGCTTTCTTT	CASSLADRSTEAFF
-	TRBJ2-5	TRBV4-2	TRBD2	20	TGTGCCAGCAGCCAAATAGGACTAGCGGGAGAATCGGTGACTCTAGAGACCCAGTACTTC	CASSQIGLAGESVTLETQYF
-	TRBJ2-1	TRBV19	-	12	TGTGCCAGTAGTATAGGGGGAGGTCCCCCGTTCTTC	CASSIGGGPPFF
-	TRBJ2-1	TRBV4-1	TRBD2	16	TGCGCCAGCAGCCAAGGACTAGCGGGAAGGTGGAATGAGCAGTTCTTC	CASSQGLAGRWNEQFF
-	TRBJ1-1	TRBV7-9	-	15	TGTGCCAGCAGCCAACAGGGATGGGTGAACACTGAAGCTTTCTTT	CASSQQGWVNTEAFF
-	TRBJ1-4	TRBV5-5	TRBD1	15	TGTGCCAGCAGCGCACAGGGGCGGTTTAATGAAAAACTGTTTTTT	CASSAQGRFNEKLFF
few	TRBJ2-5	TRBV6-5	TRBD2	15	TGTGCCAGCAGTGGCGAAACGGGAGGGTTTGAGACCCAGTACTTC	CASSGETGGFETQYF
-	TRBJ2-3	TRBV29-1	TRBD2	14	TGCAGCGTTGAAGCGGGAGGGCCAATAGATACGCAGTATTTT	CSVEAGGPIDTQYF
few	TRBJ1-2	TRBV10-3	-	16	TGTGCCATCAGTGCATCCTCTCCGGGGACTAACTATGGCTACACCTTC	CAISASSPGTNYGYTF
-	TRBJ2-2	TRBV5-1	TRBD2	14	TGCGCCAGCAAGGCGGGAGCCAACACCGGGGAGCTGTTTTTT	CASKAGANTGELFF
-	TRBJ2-3	TRBV28	TRBD2	16	TGTGCCAGCAGTTTTGGGGCGGGAGGGCCCGCAGATACGCAGTATTTT	CASSFGAGGPADTQYF
medium-sized	TRBJ1-5	TRBV5-5	TRBD1	18	TGTGCCAGCAGCTTGGAAGAAGGACAGGGGGCCGGCAATCAGCCCCAGCATTTT	CASSLEEGQGAGNQPQHF
-	TRBJ1-5	TRBV7-8	TRBD1	15	TGTGCCAGCAGCCTGGGGACAGTACGGAATCAGCCCCAGCATTTT	CASSLGTVRNQPQHF
-	TRBJ1-2	TRBV11-2	-	15	TGTGCCAGCAGCTTAGTCATCCCTGGGGGCCAGGGCTACACCTTC	CASSLVIPGGQGYTF
-	TRBJ1-2	TRBV6-6	-	15	TGTGCCAGCAGCCCCCCAAACCTGGGGGGGCATGGCTACACCTTC	CASSPPNLGGHGYTF
-	TRBJ2-3	TRBV13	TRBD2	16	TGTGCCAGCAGCCCGGGACTAGCGGGAGGGACAGATACGCAGTATTTT	CASSPGLAGGTDTQYF
-	TRBJ2-2	TRBV6-4	-	16	TGTGCCAGCAGTACACGAGGGGGAACGAACACCGGGGAGCTGTTTTTT	CASSTRGGTNTGELFF
-	TRBJ1-1	TRBV29-1	-	14	TGCAGCGTTCAAAAATCGGGACAGAACACTGAAGCTTTCTTT	CSVQKSGQNTEAFF
-	TRBJ2-5	TRBV10-2	-	14	TGCGCCAGCAGTGAAAGGGAGAGTCGGGAGACCCAGTACTTC	CASSERESRETQYF
medium-sized	TRBJ2-2	TRBV10-3	-	17	TGTGCCATCAGCCCTATGGAGGAGGGCAGATCCACCGGGGAGCTGTTTTTT	CAISPMEEGRSTGELFF
-	TRBJ1-3	TRBV18	-	16	TGTGCCAGCTCACTAGGGGTCCCGAGCTCTGGAAACACCATATATTTT	CASSLGVPSSGNTIYF
-	TRBJ2-1	TRBV4-1	-	15	TGCGCCAGCAGCCAAGGTTATTGGGCGTCCGATGAGCAGTTCTTC	CASSQGYWASDEQFF
-	TRBJ1-1	TRBV11-3	TRBD1	13	TGTGCCAGCAGCTCAGGACAGGGATTTGAAGCTTTCTTT	CASSSGQGFEAFF
-	TRBJ2-7	TRBV7-8	TRBD2	20	TGTGCCAGCAGCTTAGTTTCCCCGGCTAGCGGGAGGCCTTTTTCCTACGAGCAGTACTTC	CASSLVSPASGRPFSYEQYF
few	TRBJ2-7	TRBV5-1	-	17	TGCGCCAGCAGCTTAACGACGGGACACCGAATATCCTACGAGCAGTACTTC	CASSLTTGHRISYEQYF
-	TRBJ2-1	TRBV28	TRBD2	15	TGTGCCAGCAGTTTGAGCGGGAGGGAATCTAATGAGCAGTTCTTC	CASSLSGRESNEQFF
-	TRBJ2-1	TRBV7-9	TRBD2	14	TGTGCCAGCAGCCCGACTAGCGGGAGTGGTGAGCAGTTCTTC	CASSPTSGSGEQFF
-	TRBJ1-1	TRBV19	-	14	TGTGCCAGTAGTATAGCTCAGGGCCACACTGAAGCTTTCTTT	CASSIAQGHTEAFF
-	TRBJ1-4	TRBV6-1	-	15	TGTGCCAGCAGTGAAGTTGCAGGGGCTGGGGAAAAACTGTTTTTT	CASSEVAGAGEKLFF
-	TRBJ1-1	TRBV27	TRBD1	16	TGTGCCAGCAGACCAACGACAGGGTTATGGAACACTGAAGCTTTCTTT	CASRPTTGLWNTEAFF
once	TRBJ2-5	TRBV2	-	13	TGTGCCAGCAGTGACAGGTCCCAAGAGACCCAGTACTTC	CASSDRSQETQYF
few	TRBJ2-7	TRBV30	TRBD2	13	TGTGCCTGGAGTCTAGCGGGTACCTACGAGCAGTACTTC	CAWSLAGTYEQYF
-	TRBJ2-1	TRBV12-5	TRBD1	14	TGTGCTAGTGGTCCCGGACAGGGCCACAATGAGCAGTTCTTC	CASGPGQGHNEQFF
-	TRBJ2-7	TRBV6-5	-	14	TGTGCCAGCAGTTACGGTCGGACTAACTACGAGCAGTACTTC	CASSYGRTNYEQYF
-	TRBJ1-1	TRBV5-1	-	14	TGCGCCAGCAGCTTGGACATACAGAACACTGAAGCTTTCTTT	CASSLDIQNTEAFF
-	TRBJ1-2	TRBV6-5	-	15	TGTGCCAGCAGTTACTGGGGGACTAGGGGCTATGGCTACACCTTC	CASSYWGTRGYGYTF
-	TRBJ2-1	TRBV27	TRBD2	18	TGTGCCAGCAGTTTAGGCCATTCAGGGGCGGGAGGGCTCAATGAGCAGTTCTTC	CASSLGHSGAGGLNEQFF
-	TRBJ2-3	TRBV15	TRBD2	15	TGTGCCACCAGCAGAGATGTGGCGGGAGATTCTACGCAGTATTTT	CATSRDVAGDSTQYF
-	TRBJ1-1	TRBV5-5	-	15	TGTGCCAGCAGCTTGGAGTCCGGTCGGAGGACTGAAGCTTTCTTT	CASSLESGRRTEAFF
-	TRBJ2-3	TRBV9	-	15	TGTGCCAGCAGCGTTGCAGGGGTTCGTGCAGATACGCAGTATTTT	CASSVAGVRADTQYF